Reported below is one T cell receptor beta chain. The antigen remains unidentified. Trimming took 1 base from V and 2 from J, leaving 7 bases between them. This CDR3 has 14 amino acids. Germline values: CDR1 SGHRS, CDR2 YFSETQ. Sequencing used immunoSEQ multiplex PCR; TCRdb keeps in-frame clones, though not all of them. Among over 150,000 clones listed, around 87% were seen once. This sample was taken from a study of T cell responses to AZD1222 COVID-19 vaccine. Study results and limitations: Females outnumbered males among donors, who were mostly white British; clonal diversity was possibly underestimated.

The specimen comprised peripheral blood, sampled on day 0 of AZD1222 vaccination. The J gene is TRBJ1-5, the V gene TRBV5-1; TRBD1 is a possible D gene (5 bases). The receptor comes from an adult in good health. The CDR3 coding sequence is TGCGCCAGCAGCTTGTTGGGGGGCAATCAGCCCCAGCATTTT. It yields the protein CASSLLGGNQPQHF. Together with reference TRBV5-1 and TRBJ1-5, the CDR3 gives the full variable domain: KAGVTQTPRYLIKTRGQQVTLSCSPISGHRSVSWYQQTPGQGLQFLFEYFSETQRNKGNFPGRFSGRQFSNSRSEMNVSTLELGDSALYLCASSLLGGNQPQHFGDGTRLSIL.